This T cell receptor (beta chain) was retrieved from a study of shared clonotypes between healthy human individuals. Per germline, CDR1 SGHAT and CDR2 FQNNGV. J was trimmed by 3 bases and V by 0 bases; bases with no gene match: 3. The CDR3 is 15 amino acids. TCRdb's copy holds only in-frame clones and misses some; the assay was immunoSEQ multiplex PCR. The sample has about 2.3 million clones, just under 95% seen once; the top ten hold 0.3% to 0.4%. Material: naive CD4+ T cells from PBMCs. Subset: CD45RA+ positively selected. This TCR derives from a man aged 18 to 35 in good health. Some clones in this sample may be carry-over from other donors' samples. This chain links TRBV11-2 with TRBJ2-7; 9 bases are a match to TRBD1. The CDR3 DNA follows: TGTGCCAGCAGCTTAGAAGGGACAGGGAGCTACGAGCAGTACTTC. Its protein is CASSLEGTGSYEQYF.